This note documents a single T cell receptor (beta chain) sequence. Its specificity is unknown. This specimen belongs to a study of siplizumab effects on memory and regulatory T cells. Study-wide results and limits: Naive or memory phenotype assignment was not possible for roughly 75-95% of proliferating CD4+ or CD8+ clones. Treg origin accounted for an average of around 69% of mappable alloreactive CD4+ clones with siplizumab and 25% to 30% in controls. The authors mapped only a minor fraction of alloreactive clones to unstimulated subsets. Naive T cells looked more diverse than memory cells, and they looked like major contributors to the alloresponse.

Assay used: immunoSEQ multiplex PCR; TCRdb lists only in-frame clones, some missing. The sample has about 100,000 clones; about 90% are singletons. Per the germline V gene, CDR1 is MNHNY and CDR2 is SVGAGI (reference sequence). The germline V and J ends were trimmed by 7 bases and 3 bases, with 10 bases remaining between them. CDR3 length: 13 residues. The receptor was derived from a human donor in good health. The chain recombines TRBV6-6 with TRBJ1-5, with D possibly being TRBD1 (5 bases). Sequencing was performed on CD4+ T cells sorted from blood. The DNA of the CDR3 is TGTGCCAGCACTGACAGTTACAATCAGCCCCAGCATTTT. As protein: CASTDSYNQPQHF.